The source of this TCR beta chain is a study of OX40 agonist ivuxolimab in advanced cancers. A note on the overall study: Ivuxolimab was an agonistic, fully human IgG2 monoclonal antibody directed against OX40 (CD134), a costimulatory receptor. Intravenous ivuxolimab was administered to patients every 2 weeks at six dose levels: 0.01, 0.1, 0.3, 1.5, 3 and 10 mg/kg. Of the 50 or so patients in dose escalation, 19 had hepatocellular carcinoma, approximately 15 had melanoma, 9 had renal cell carcinoma and 9 had head and neck cancer. In the dose-escalation cohort, roughly 82% of patients were male, and the mean age was around 60 years with a range of 23 to 79. Patients were allowed to have had prior anti-PD-1, anti-PD-L1 or anti-CTLA-4 therapy, and around two fifths of the dose-escalation patients had been treated with checkpoint inhibitors. Partial responses occurred in three dose-escalation patients, of whom one had hepatocellular carcinoma and two had cutaneous melanoma. Peripheral TCRbeta sequencing aimed to test whether ivuxolimab altered TCR sequence diversity and caused clonal T-cell expansion. The paper covers the monotherapy dose-escalation part of the phase I ivuxolimab trial, which included N of about 50 patients. The paper as a whole reports these results and caveats: At doses of 0.1 to 3.0 mg/kg, clonal expansion of both CD4+ and CD8+ T cells in blood was seen between baseline and week 6. Low levels of normalized T-cell clonal expansion were also shown by some nonresponding patients. After ivuxolimab, more expanded clones were found on average in CD8+ T cells than in CD4+ T cells. In partial responders in the 0.1-3.0 mg/kg groups, normalized peripheral clonal expansion was found to be among the lowest, especially among CD8+ T cells. Which antigens the clonally expanded peripheral T cells were specific for was not determined.

For sequencing of the TCRbeta CDR3 region, genomic DNA was extracted from the sorted cells. TCRbeta CDR3 regions were sequenced using the immunoSEQ Assay. This immuneACCESS table, as held by TCRdb, lists in-frame sequences with V and J called but not all clones. Of the missing ones, under half trace to an unresolved V gene in checked studies; the others have no known cause. The sample table shows 100,000 or so clones, and roughly 90% are seen once. The ten top clones hold 3.4% of the sample. A word on this clone: What this receptor recognizes is not known. One base away there is no much larger clone; base qualities are not given.

The trial excluded patients who had a history of autoimmune disease or were on systemic immunosuppression. Peripheral blood for TCR sequencing was drawn from every dose cohort at baseline, at cycle 4 day 1 and at cycle 7 day 1. Samples were obtained from an open-label, multicenter, first-in-human phase I dose-escalation trial of ivuxolimab. Adults with locally advanced or metastatic head and neck squamous cell, hepatocellular, melanoma or renal cell carcinoma were enrolled in the trial. Before TCR sequencing, CD4+ T cells and CD8+ T cells were sorted from peripheral blood as separate populations. The material was CD4+ or CD8+ T cells sorted from blood, obtained in a trial of the OX40 agonist ivuxolimab. This receptor was obtained from an adult with an advanced solid tumor such as melanoma, head and neck, liver or kidney cancer.

The CDR3: CAWSVSGGAPDTQYF. Read as DNA, the sequence is TGTGCCTGGAGCGTTAGCGGGGGGGCCCCCGATACGCAGTATTTT. The receptor chain draws on TRBV30 and TRBJ2-3, and 11 junction bases match TRBD2. From its cysteine to its phenylalanine, the CDR3 spans 15 amino acids. Here the CDR3 DNA is all that survives: 45 bases in frame from base 1. CDR1 and CDR2 (GTSNPN, SVGIG) derive from the germline V gene (reference sequence). After removal of 3 bases from V and 6 bases from J, the junction retains 8 bases not matched to a gene.